What follows are 24 T cell receptor beta chains derived from one specimen sequenced in a study of shared clonotypes between healthy human individuals. Data came from immunoSEQ multiplex PCR; TCRdb stores just in-frame clones and leaves some out. The table includes about 1.1 million clones, approximately 80% detected once. Sequenced sample: memory CD4+ T cells from PBMCs. Subset indicated: CD45RA-negative fraction. These receptors were taken from a man between 18 and 29 years old in good health. Some clones in this sample may be carry-over from other donors' samples.

The chain links TRBV28 to TRBJ1-5, with a possible D match to TRBD1 (5 bases). From germline, CDR1 is MDHEN and CDR2 SYDVKM. This CDR3 has 15 amino acids. V was clipped by 3 bases and J by 2 bases, with 11 bases between them. The chain's CDR3 is CASSLPGTGNQPQHF. The CDR3, as DNA: TGTGCCAGCAGTTTGCCAGGGACCGGCAATCAGCCCCAGCATTTT.

The chain is built from TRBV28 and TRBJ1-5; a weak D match, TRBD1 (5 bases). The germline gives CDR1 MDHEN, CDR2 SYDVKM. The CDR3 is 12 residues long. Trimming took off 7 bases at V and 5 bases at J, with 9 bases between the two ends. Here the CDR3 DNA reads TGTGCCAGCAATGGGGGGTATCAGCCCCAGCATTTT. Protein product: CASNGGYQPQHF.

V is TRBV18 and J is TRBJ2-1, with TRBD2 as a possible D gene (5 bases). Germline values: CDR1 KGHSH, CDR2 LQKENI. The CDR3 sequence is 15 residues long. The ends were cut back, 3 bases at V and 4 bases at J, with 13 bases in the middle. Written as DNA, the CDR3 is TGTGCCAGCTCACCCGGATACACGGGGTACAATGAGCAGTTCTTC. Translation: CASSPGYTGYNEQFF. The full variable domain, in which reference TRBV18 and TRBJ2-1 provide the parts outside the CDR3, is NAGVMQNPRHLVRRRGQEARLRCSPMKGHSHVYWYRQLPEEGLKFMVYLQKENIIDESGMPKERFSAEFPKEGPSILRIQQVVRGDSAAYFCASSPGYTGYNEQFFGPGTRLTVL.

This chain uses TRBV11-2 with TRBJ2-1; D possibly corresponds to TRBD2 (5 bases). The germline V and J ends were trimmed by 1 base and 2 bases, with 12 bases remaining between them. The V gene's germline CDR1 is SGHAT and CDR2 FQNNGV. The CDR3 sequence is 16 residues long. The CDR3 DNA reads TGTGCCAGCAGCTTAGTCGTGAGCGGCGCCTACAATGAGCAGTTCTTC. It translates to CASSLVVSGAYNEQFF.

The chain joins TRBV5-4 to TRBJ2-5, with 8 bases fitting TRBD1. From germline, CDR1 is SGHNT and CDR2 YYREEE (reference sequence). Losses at the gene ends were 0 bases for V and 2 bases for J; bases not matched to a gene: 9. The CDR3 extends over 17 amino acids. This chain's CDR3 is CASSLGRTGLGQETQYF. In DNA form, the CDR3 reads TGTGCCAGCAGCTTGGGCCGGACAGGGTTGGGACAAGAGACCCAGTACTTC.

This clone was counted a single time. The chain recombines TRBV4-1 with TRBJ2-3; D is tentatively TRBD1 or TRBD2 (5 bases each). V was clipped by 4 bases and J by 8 bases, with 13 bases between them. This CDR3 contains 13 residues. From germline, CDR1 is MGHRA and CDR2 YSYEKL. CDR3: CASSPQPGPTQYF. The CDR3 bases are TGCGCCAGCAGCCCCCAACCGGGACCTACGCAGTATTTT.

The chain employs TRBV28 and TRBJ1-2; TRBD1 matches at 9 bases. Trimming at V came to 5 bases and at J to 3 bases, leaving 10 bases not matched to a gene. CDR3 length: 16 residues. The germline CDR1 and CDR2 sequences are MDHEN and SYDVKM. CDR3 DNA sequence: TGTGCCAGCAGTGAAACGGGACAGGGAAGTGACTATGGCTACACCTTC. Its translation is CASSETGQGSDYGYTF.

This clone came up a few times. The V call is TRBV10-3, the J call TRBJ1-2; 9 bases align to TRBD1. CDR1 and CDR2 (germline): ENHRY, SYGVKD. V dropped 4 bases and J dropped 8; count of bases not matched to a gene: 8. This CDR3 is 14 amino acids long. This CDR3 reads CAISAQQGAQGYTF. DNA of the CDR3: TGTGCCATCAGTGCCCAACAGGGGGCACAAGGCTACACCTTC.

The chain carries TRBV28 and TRBJ1-5, with a possible D match to TRBD1 (6 bases). The CDR3 has 16 amino acids. Between the trimmed V and J ends, which lost 3 bases and 3 bases, there was a span of 15 bases. From germline, CDR1 is MDHEN and CDR2 SYDVKM. CDR3 loop: CASSLSGALFNQPQHF. CDR3 nucleotide sequence: TGTGCCAGCAGTTTGTCGGGGGCACTCTTCAATCAGCCCCAGCATTTT.

The chain couples TRBV5-1 to TRBJ2-5; 9 nucleotides line up with TRBD1. Trimming at V came to 4 bases and at J to 5 bases, leaving 12 bases not matched to a gene. The CDR3 runs to 16 residues. Germline lookup yields CDR1 SGHRS and CDR2 YFSETQ. CDR3 DNA sequence: TGCGCCAGCAGCCCAGTCGGGGACAGGGAGAAGGAGACCCAGTACTTC. It codes for CASSPVGDREKETQYF.

V and J are TRBV28 and TRBJ2-7, with 14 positions matching TRBD2. CDR3 length: 18 residues. Germline values: CDR1 MDHEN, CDR2 SYDVKM. Trimming took 2 bases from V and 1 from J; bases not matched to a gene: 7. CDR3 in DNA: TGTGCCAGCAGTTTAAGACTAGCGGGAGGGTCGTGGTCCTACGAGCAGTACTTC. This encodes CASSLRLAGGSWSYEQYF.

The chain joins TRBV10-3 to TRBJ2-7; 8 bases align to TRBD1. In germline, CDR1 is ENHRY, CDR2 SYGVKD. The trim removed 5 bases at V and 4 bases at J, leaving 1 base unmatched. This CDR3 has 12 residues. CDR3 amino acids: CAISYRGYEQYF. The CDR3, as DNA: TGTGCCATCAGTTACAGGGGGTACGAGCAGTACTTC.

This clone has only a few counts. This sequence joins TRBV28 and TRBJ1-3; unclear D gene. V was shortened by 11 bases and J by 3 bases, with 14 bases between the two germline ends. The CDR3 runs to 13 residues. The germline V gene encodes CDR1 MDHEN and CDR2 SYDVKM. CDR3 nucleotide sequence: TGTGCCGGTAGCCAGGCTCTTGGAAACACCATATATTTT. Translated: CAGSQALGNTIYF.

The chain combines TRBV28 with TRBJ1-5; TRBD1 matches 7 bases. V lost 6 bases and J lost 7; bases outside the gene matches: 15. Germline V gene sequence: CDR1 MDHEN, CDR2 SYDVKM. The CDR3 is made up of 16 amino acids. The CDR3 DNA reads as TGTGCCAGCAGGTTACCCCGGGACAGCAAAACCCAGCCCCAGCATTTT. Protein sequence: CASRLPRDSKTQPQHF.

The rearrangement links TRBV12-1 to TRBJ2-2; TRBD1, the table's D call, lacks a check against the DNA. TRBV12-1 is listed as a pseudogene. The CDR3 has 14 residues. The CDR3 region is CASRPGKNTGELFF. The DNA of the CDR3 is TGTGCCAGCAGGCCAGGCAAGAACACCGGGGAGCTGTTTTTT.

The sample holds many counts of this clone. The V and J genes are TRBV5-4 and TRBJ2-5; the match to TRBD1 covers 8 bases. The CDR3 length is 17 residues. Germline V gene data show CDR1 as SGHNT and CDR2 as YYREEE (reference sequence). The V gene end was trimmed by 0 bases and the J gene end by 5 bases; junction bases not matched to a gene: 12. As DNA, the CDR3 is TGTGCCAGCAGCTTGGGGCCCCGGACAGGGCAAATGGAGACCCAGTACTTC. Its translation is CASSLGPRTGQMETQYF.

The rearrangement uses TRBV21-1 and TRBJ1-1. TRBV21-1 is assigned pseudogene status. The length of the CDR3 is 9 residues. This CDR3 is CANWVGAFF. Here the CDR3 DNA reads TGTGCCAACTGGGTAGGAGCTTTCTTT.

This clone was observed many times. This chain uses TRBV10-2 with TRBJ1-2; D might be TRBD1 (6 bases). V was trimmed by 2 bases and J by 4 bases, leaving 17 bases between them. Germline CDR1 and CDR2: WSHSY and SAAADI. The CDR3 length is 16 residues. The CDR3 sequence: CASSEPRGAVSYGYTF. For the CDR3, the DNA is TGCGCCAGCAGTGAGCCCCGGGGGGCGGTTTCCTATGGCTACACCTTC.

The chain uses TRBV28 and TRBJ1-5; 7 positions agree with TRBD1. This CDR3 is 13 amino acids long. The junction had 4 bases not matched to a gene; V was cut back by 7 bases and J by 4 bases. CDR1 is MDHEN, CDR2 SYDVKM, per germline. The CDR3 region is CASTRRGNQPQHF. CDR3 DNA sequence: TGTGCCAGCACCCGCAGGGGGAATCAGCCCCAGCATTTT.

A single count supports this clone. The chain recombines TRBV2 with TRBJ2-7, with D hard to call. V shed 4 bases and J shed 0 bases, with 4 bases lying between them. The CDR3 extends over 12 amino acids. Germline V CDR1 and CDR2: SNHLY, FYNNEI. The DNA of the CDR3 is TGTGCCAGCAGTGCCGACTCCTACGAGCAGTACTTC. Protein product: CASSADSYEQYF.

This chain joins TRBV27 and TRBJ1-2, with D perhaps TRBD1 (5 bases). Germline assignment: CDR1 MNHEY and CDR2 SMNVEV (reference sequence). Between the trimmed V and J ends, which lost 0 bases and 8 bases, there was a span of 13 bases. The CDR3 runs to 14 residues. The CDR3 DNA follows: TGTGCCAGCAGTTTATCTGGGGCAGGGCAGGGCTACACCTTC. It translates to CASSLSGAGQGYTF.

This rearrangement joins TRBV18 to TRBJ1-1; no clear D gene. Germline lookup yields CDR1 KGHSH and CDR2 LQKENI. This CDR3 region has 16 residues. Trimming removed 2 bases at V and 1 base at J, with 14 bases between. The CDR3 loop is CASSPRQASSNTEAFF. The CDR3, as DNA: TGTGCCAGCTCACCAAGGCAGGCATCCTCGAACACTGAAGCTTTCTTT.

The chain has TRBV23-1 and TRBJ1-2, with a weak D call TRBD1 (5 bases). TRBV23-1 is sorted into the ORF group, with uncertain function. V gave up 0 bases and J gave up 0 bases, with 8 bases separating them. This CDR3 spans 15 amino acids. CDR3 region: CASSQSRGPNYGYTF. CDR3 nucleotides: TGCGCCAGCAGTCAATCTCGGGGCCCTAACTATGGCTACACCTTC.

This clone was picked up one time. CDR3 DNA sequence: TGCGCCAGCAGCCAGGGGTTTTGGTCCTACGAGCAGTACTTC. Amino acids: CASSQGFWSYEQYF. J is TRBJ2-7 and V is TRBV4-3; D is ambiguous. Germline CDR1 reads LGHNA; CDR2 reads YSLEER. The V end was cut by 3 bases, the J end by 1 base, with 10 bases between. The CDR3 covers 14 residues.